This record looks at one TCR beta chain sequence and its context. Its antigen remains unknown. The sample belongs to a study of shared clonotypes between healthy human individuals. Study-wide results and limits: The study found about 4.6% of naive CD4 clonotypes shared across several donors.

Deep-level running was used for the assay. Some clones are missing from TCRdb's copy, which holds only in-frame ones; the method was immunoSEQ multiplex PCR. Of approximately 1.9 million clones in the sample, roughly 95% were seen once. Germline V gene data show CDR1 as KGHSH and CDR2 as LQKENI. The CDR3 runs to 17 residues. V lost 2 bases to trimming and J lost 0 bases, with 11 bases between them. Terminally differentiated effector memory CD45RA+ cells were excluded from the naive CD8 cells, which were CD45RO-negative and positively selected for CCR7. This clonotype was obtained from a man younger than 30 in good health. Some clones in this sample may be carry-over from other donors' samples. What was sequenced was naive CD8+ T cells from PBMCs. J is TRBJ2-6 and V is TRBV18, with D maybe TRBD1 (6 bases). The CDR3 is CASSPDRILSGANVLTF. In DNA, the CDR3 is TGTGCCAGCTCACCAGACAGGATACTCTCTGGGGCCAACGTCCTGACTTTC.